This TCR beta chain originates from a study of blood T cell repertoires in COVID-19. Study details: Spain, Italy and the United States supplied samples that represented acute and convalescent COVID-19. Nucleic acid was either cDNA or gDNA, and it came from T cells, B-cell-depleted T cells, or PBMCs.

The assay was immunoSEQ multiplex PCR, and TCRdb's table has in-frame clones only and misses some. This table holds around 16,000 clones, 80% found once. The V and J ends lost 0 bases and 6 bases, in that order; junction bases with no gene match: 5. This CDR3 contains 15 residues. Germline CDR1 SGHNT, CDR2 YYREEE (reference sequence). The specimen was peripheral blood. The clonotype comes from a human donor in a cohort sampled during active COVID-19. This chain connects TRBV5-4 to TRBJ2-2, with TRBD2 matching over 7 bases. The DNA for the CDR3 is TGTGCCAGCAGCTTGGTGGGGCGGGGGTCCGGGGAGCTGTTTTTT. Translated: CASSLVGRGSGELFF.